Below, 27 T cell receptor beta chains from the same sample are listed, as sequenced in a study of blood T cell repertoires in COVID-19. Method: immunoSEQ multiplex PCR; TCRdb's copy keeps in-frame clones and lacks some. Of roughly 200,000 clones listed, 83% were seen once; the top ten hold about 4.8%. Sequenced material: PBMCs or T cells enriched from blood (not recorded which). The receptors here all came from a woman aged 45-65 years who had been exposed to COVID-19.

The rearrangement links TRBV28 to TRBJ2-6; 7 bases fit TRBD1. Trimming removed 6 bases from V and 7 bases from J; junction bases left unmatched: 9. The germline CDR1 and CDR2 sequences are MDHEN and SYDVKM. The length of the CDR3 is 15 residues. As DNA, the CDR3 is TGTGCCAGCAGCCAGTACCGGGACAGAGCCAACGTCCTGACTTTC. Amino acid sequence: CASSQYRDRANVLTF.

The chain recombines TRBV7-2 with TRBJ2-5; 8 bases line up with TRBD2. This CDR3 contains 16 residues. Germline V lookup: CDR1 SGHTA, CDR2 FQGNSA. Unmatched junction bases numbered 9, after V lost 1 base and J lost 5 bases. In DNA form, the CDR3 reads TGTGCCAGCAGCTTAGACCGGGGGGGCCCATCCGAGACCCAGTACTTC. Translating gives CASSLDRGGPSETQYF.

The V gene is TRBV10-2, the J gene TRBJ1-2; TRBD1 aligns across 7 bases. Germline CDR1 reads WSHSY; CDR2 reads SAAADI. The CDR3 is made up of 14 amino acids. With 1 base clipped from V and 2 bases from J, the junction kept 1 base outside the gene matches. CDR3 residues: CASSELQGNYGYTF. The CDR3 coding sequence is TGCGCCAGCAGTGAGTTACAGGGGAACTATGGCTACACCTTC.

J is TRBJ1-1 and V is TRBV12-3 or TRBV12-4; a possible D gene is TRBD1 (6 bases). Trimming took 1 base from V and 4 from J, leaving 7 bases between them. This CDR3 has 13 residues. CDR3 sequence: CASSLGTATEAFF. The DNA for the CDR3 is TGTGCCAGCAGTTTAGGGACAGCCACTGAAGCTTTCTTT.

The chain recombines TRBV28 with TRBJ2-2, with no clear D. V lost 4 bases and J 0 bases, leaving 6 bases between the germline ends. This CDR3 has 14 residues. Germline lookup yields CDR1 MDHEN and CDR2 SYDVKM. The chain's CDR3 is CASSWLTNTGELFF. For the CDR3, the DNA is TGTGCCAGCAGTTGGCTTACGAACACCGGGGAGCTGTTTTTT.

The CDR3 nucleotides are TGTGCCAGCAGCCCTGAGACAGGGACCTCACCCCTCCACTTT. Translating gives CASSPETGTSPLHF. V gene TRBV7-6 combines with J gene TRBJ1-6, with 7 bases aligning to TRBD1. The CDR3 totals 14 residues. The trim removed 5 bases at V and 10 bases at J, leaving 8 bases unmatched. The germline V gene has CDR1 SGHVS and CDR2 FNYEAQ.

The chain has TRBV11-2 and TRBJ1-1, with D unclear. Trimming took off 5 bases at V and 0 bases at J, with 13 bases between the two ends. Germline assignment: CDR1 SGHAT and CDR2 FQNNGV. CDR3 length: 15 amino acids. The CDR3 loop is CASSPRPTMNTEAFF. The CDR3 DNA sequence: TGTGCCAGCAGCCCCCGTCCTACCATGAACACTGAAGCTTTCTTT.

The chain carries TRBV6-1 and TRBJ1-1; TRBD1 aligns across 7 bases. The CDR3 has 16 residues. V gave up 4 bases and J gave up 1 base; unmatched junction bases: 9. Germline lookup yields CDR1 MNHNS and CDR2 SASEGT. The CDR3 reads CASSVRAGGGNTEAFF. The CDR3 DNA reads TGTGCCAGCAGTGTTCGGGCAGGGGGAGGGAACACTGAAGCTTTCTTT.

This chain uses TRBV5-1 with TRBJ1-4, with D possibly TRBD1 on 6 matching bases. V lost 4 bases and J 7 bases, leaving 11 bases between the germline ends. This CDR3 is 13 amino acids long. Germline CDR1 reads SGHRS; CDR2 reads YFSETQ. DNA for the CDR3: TGCGCCAGCAGCCCCAGGGGAAGTGAAAAACTGTTTTTT. Translation: CASSPRGSEKLFF.

The chain couples TRBV5-5 to TRBJ1-2; a weak D match, TRBD1 (6 bases). Germline CDR1 is SGHKS and CDR2 is YYEKEE (reference sequence). This CDR3 comprises 14 residues. The V gene lost 3 bases and the J gene lost 8 bases, with 17 bases spanning the gap. Here the CDR3 reads CASSSQQGIYGYTF. The CDR3 DNA reads TGTGCCAGCAGCTCACAACAGGGAATTTACGGCTACACCTTC.

The CDR3 loop is CASSFYRSSGANVLTF. CDR3 nucleotides: TGTGCCAGCAGCTTCTACCGGAGCTCTGGGGCCAACGTCCTGACTTTC. The J gene is TRBJ2-6, the V gene TRBV5-6; D unclear. The germline V gene encodes CDR1 SGHDT and CDR2 YYEEEE. V lost 2 bases to trimming and J lost 0 bases, with 9 bases between them. The CDR3 is made up of 16 amino acids. Based on the CDR3 plus reference TRBV5-6 and TRBJ2-6, the full variable domain is DAGVTQSPTHLIKTRGQQVTLRCSPKSGHDTVSWYQQALGQGPQFIFQYYEEEERQRGNFPDRFSGHQFPNYSSELNVNALLLGDSALYLCASSFYRSSGANVLTFGAGSRLTVL.

V gene TRBV6-5 combines with J gene TRBJ1-6; D is unclear. The CDR3 contains 12 residues. Germline V gene data show CDR1 as MNHEY and CDR2 as SVGAGI. V was cut by 8 bases and J by 4 bases, with 6 bases left in between. Here the CDR3 DNA reads TGTGCCAGCTCGGAGTATAATTCACCCCTCCACTTT. It translates to CASSEYNSPLHF.

This clone was counted only a few times. This chain uses TRBV2 with TRBJ1-4; 7 bases are a match to TRBD1. CDR3 size: 14 residues. V lost 7 bases to trimming and J lost 7 bases; unmatched junction nucleotides: 9. In germline, CDR1 is SNHLY, CDR2 FYNNEI. CDR3 sequence: CASKRTGRVEKLFF. For the CDR3, the DNA is TGTGCCAGCAAGCGGACAGGCCGTGTTGAAAAACTGTTTTTT.

This sequence joins TRBV6-6 and TRBJ2-1; TRBD2 aligns across 11 bases. CDR3 length equals 16 residues. Germline V gives CDR1 MNHNY, CDR2 SVGAGI (reference sequence). Trimming cost V 6 bases and J 9 bases; bases outside gene matches: 13. CDR3 DNA sequence: TGTGCCAGCAGCCGCTATCAGATAGCGGGGGGGATTGAGCAGTTCTTC. This gives the protein CASSRYQIAGGIEQFF.

The sample holds a few counts of this clone. This chain connects TRBV10-3 to TRBJ2-3; D perhaps matches TRBD2 (6 bases). The CDR3 is 12 residues long. CDR1 ENHRY and CDR2 SYGVKD come from the germline V gene. Trimming left V 4 bases short and J 6 bases short, with 8 bases between. CDR3: CAISGLEDTQYF. CDR3 DNA sequence: TGTGCCATCAGTGGACTAGAGGATACGCAGTATTTT.

This chain uses TRBV12-5 with TRBJ2-3; TRBD2 agrees at 10 bases. The germline V gene has CDR1 LGHNT and CDR2 FRNRAP. The CDR3 has 16 amino acids. V lost 5 bases to trimming and J lost 3 bases; unmatched junction nucleotides: 8. CDR3 nucleotide sequence: TGTGCTAGTGGTAGCGGGGGGGCCGTCGGGACAGATACGCAGTATTTT. This gives the protein CASGSGGAVGTDTQYF.

The count of this clone is one. The chain combines TRBV9 with TRBJ1-3, with D unresolved. Germline lookup yields CDR1 SGDLS and CDR2 YYNGEE. Trimming took off 3 bases at V and 0 bases at J, with 4 bases between the two ends. This CDR3 is built from 13 residues. The CDR3 loop is CASSANSGNTIYF. CDR3 coding DNA: TGTGCCAGCAGCGCTAACTCTGGAAACACCATATATTTT.

The J gene is TRBJ1-3, the V gene TRBV6-1; D might be TRBD1 (5 bases). Trimming pared 2 bases from V and 2 bases from J, leaving 13 bases between. The CDR3 length is 16 residues. CDR1 is MNHNS and CDR2 is SASEGT in the germline V gene. CDR3 DNA: TGTGCCAGCAGTGAACGAACAGGTTCGGCTGGAAACACCATATATTTT. This sequence encodes CASSERTGSAGNTIYF.

This clone was recorded a few times. The chain couples TRBV11-2 to TRBJ1-1, with 7 bases aligning to TRBD1. The CDR3 totals 16 residues. V shed 8 bases, J shed 2 bases, and the junction held 14 bases outside the gene matches. Germline V CDR1 and CDR2: SGHAT, FQNNGV. CDR3 in DNA: TGTGCCAGCGGGGAGCGGAAGGGGGCAGGAAACACTGAAGCTTTCTTT. This codes for CASGERKGAGNTEAFF.

The rearrangement links TRBV3-1 (or the pseudogene TRBV3-2) to TRBJ2-3; TRBD2 agrees at 8 bases. V lost 4 bases to trimming and J lost 4 bases; unmatched junction nucleotides: 7. The CDR3 covers 15 residues. The germline V gene encodes CDR1 LGHDT and CDR2 YNNKEL (reference sequence). CDR3 protein: CASSPSGGRADTQYF. CDR3 DNA sequence: TGTGCCAGCAGCCCGTCGGGGGGGCGGGCAGATACGCAGTATTTT.

This clone turned up a few times. The chain carries TRBV18 and TRBJ1-2, with TRBD1 matching 7 bases. Germline V lookup: CDR1 KGHSH, CDR2 LQKENI. CDR3 length: 13 amino acids. V lost 4 bases and J lost 6; bases outside the gene matches: 5. CDR3 sequence: CASSRDREDGYTF. The CDR3 DNA follows: TGTGCCAGCTCACGTGACAGGGAGGATGGCTACACCTTC.

The CDR3 sequence is CASTRGGITEAFF. The CDR3 DNA reads as TGTGCCAGCACTAGAGGGGGAATCACTGAAGCTTTCTTT. The rearrangement joins TRBV12-3 or TRBV12-4 to TRBJ1-1; D perhaps matches TRBD1 (6 bases). The length of the CDR3 is 13 residues. V was clipped by 7 bases and J by 4 bases, with 13 bases between them.

The chain is built from TRBV18 and TRBJ1-1, with 8 nucleotides matching TRBD1. The germline V gene encodes CDR1 KGHSH and CDR2 LQKENI. This CDR3 comprises 13 residues. The V segment lost 3 bases and the J segment 11 bases; nucleotides outside the gene matches: 8. Here the CDR3 reads CASSPDRDFEAFF. In DNA, the CDR3 is TGTGCCAGCTCACCGGACAGGGACTTTGAGGCTTTCTTT.

The rearrangement uses TRBV9 and TRBJ1-2; 7 nucleotides match TRBD1. The CDR3 spans 13 residues. V was pared by 3 bases and J by 5 bases, with 4 bases of the junction left unmatched. Germline V CDR1 and CDR2: SGDLS, YYNGEE. For the CDR3, the DNA is TGTGCCAGCAGCGCGGGGGACAGATATGGCTACACCTTC. Protein sequence: CASSAGDRYGYTF.

The V gene is TRBV11-2, the J gene TRBJ1-6; D is uncertain. This CDR3 comprises 17 residues. V was cut by 0 bases and J by 0 bases, with 9 bases left in between. Germline-derived CDR1 and CDR2 are SGHAT and FQNNGV. Here the CDR3 reads CASSLEGPRSYNSPLHF. For the CDR3, the DNA is TGTGCCAGCAGCTTAGAGGGCCCCCGCTCCTATAATTCACCCCTCCACTTT.

The rearrangement links TRBV19 to TRBJ1-2; possibly TRBD1 for D (6 bases). CDR1 is LNHDA and CDR2 is SQIVND in the germline V gene (reference sequence). The CDR3 is made up of 14 amino acids. Deletions cut 9 bases from V and 0 bases from J, with 14 bases between. CDR3 sequence (DNA): TGTGCCAGCCTTAAAACAGGGACTAACTATGGCTACACCTTC. This codes for CASLKTGTNYGYTF. The full variable domain, rest sourced from reference TRBV19 and TRBJ1-2, is DGGITQSPKYLFRKEGQNVTLSCEQNLNHDAMYWYRQDPGQGLRLIYYSQIVNDFQKGDIAEGYSVSREKKESFPLTVTSAQKNPTAFYLCASLKTGTNYGYTFGSGTRLTVV.

The chain employs TRBV10-3 and TRBJ2-7, with 9 bases fitting TRBD1. The V and J ends lost 2 bases and 4 bases, in that order; junction bases with no gene match: 3. CDR1 ENHRY and CDR2 SYGVKD come from the germline V gene. This CDR3 contains 14 residues. Here the CDR3 reads CAISEGTGLYEQYF. The CDR3 DNA is TGTGCCATCAGTGAGGGGACAGGGCTATACGAGCAGTACTTC.